This T cell receptor (beta chain) was captured by sequencing in a study of cytomegalovirus exposure and HLA in healthy donors. Study-wide results and caveats: Researchers reportedly found TCR beta sequences accurately predicted most subjects' HLA-A and HLA-B alleles.

A multiplex PCR was run with 60 Vbeta primers and 13 Jbeta primers. Using immunoSEQ multiplex PCR, the repertoire was profiled, and TCRdb retains in-frame clones only, with some absent. The sample yields roughly 92,000 clones, about 80% seen once. This clone came up a few times. Antigen specificity is unknown. There are 15 residues in the CDR3. The junction had 9 bases not matched to a gene; V was cut back by 4 bases and J by 6 bases. Germline lookup yields CDR1 MNHEY and CDR2 SMNVEV (reference sequence). The TCR originated in a man aged 50-60 years in good health and CMV-seropositive. Sample: PBMCs. This chain connects TRBV27 to TRBJ2-3, with TRBD1 matching 8 bases. The CDR3 loop reads CASSSGQGNADTQYF. The DNA of the CDR3 is TGTGCCAGCAGTTCTGGACAGGGAAATGCCGATACGCAGTATTTT.